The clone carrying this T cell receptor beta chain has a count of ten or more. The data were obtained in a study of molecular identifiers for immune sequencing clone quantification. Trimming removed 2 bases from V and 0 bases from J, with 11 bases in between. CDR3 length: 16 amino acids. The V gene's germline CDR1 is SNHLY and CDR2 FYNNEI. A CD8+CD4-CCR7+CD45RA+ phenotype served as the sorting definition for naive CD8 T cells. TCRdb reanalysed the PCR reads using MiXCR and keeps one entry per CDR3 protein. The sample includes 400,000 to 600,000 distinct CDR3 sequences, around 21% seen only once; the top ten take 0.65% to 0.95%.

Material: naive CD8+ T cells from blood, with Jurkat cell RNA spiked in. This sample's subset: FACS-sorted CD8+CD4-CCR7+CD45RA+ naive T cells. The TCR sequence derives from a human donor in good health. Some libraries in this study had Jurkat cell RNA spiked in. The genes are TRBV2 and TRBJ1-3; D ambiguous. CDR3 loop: CASSEPPQSSGNTIYF. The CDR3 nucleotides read TGTGCCAGCAGTGAACCTCCCCAGAGCTCTGGAAACACCATATATTTT. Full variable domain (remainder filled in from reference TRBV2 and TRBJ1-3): EPEVTQTPSHQVTQMGQEVILRCVPISNHLYFYWYRQILGQKVEFLVSFYNNEISEKSEIFDDQFSVERPDGSNFTLKIRSTKLEDSAMYFCASSEPPQSSGNTIYFGEGSWLTVV.